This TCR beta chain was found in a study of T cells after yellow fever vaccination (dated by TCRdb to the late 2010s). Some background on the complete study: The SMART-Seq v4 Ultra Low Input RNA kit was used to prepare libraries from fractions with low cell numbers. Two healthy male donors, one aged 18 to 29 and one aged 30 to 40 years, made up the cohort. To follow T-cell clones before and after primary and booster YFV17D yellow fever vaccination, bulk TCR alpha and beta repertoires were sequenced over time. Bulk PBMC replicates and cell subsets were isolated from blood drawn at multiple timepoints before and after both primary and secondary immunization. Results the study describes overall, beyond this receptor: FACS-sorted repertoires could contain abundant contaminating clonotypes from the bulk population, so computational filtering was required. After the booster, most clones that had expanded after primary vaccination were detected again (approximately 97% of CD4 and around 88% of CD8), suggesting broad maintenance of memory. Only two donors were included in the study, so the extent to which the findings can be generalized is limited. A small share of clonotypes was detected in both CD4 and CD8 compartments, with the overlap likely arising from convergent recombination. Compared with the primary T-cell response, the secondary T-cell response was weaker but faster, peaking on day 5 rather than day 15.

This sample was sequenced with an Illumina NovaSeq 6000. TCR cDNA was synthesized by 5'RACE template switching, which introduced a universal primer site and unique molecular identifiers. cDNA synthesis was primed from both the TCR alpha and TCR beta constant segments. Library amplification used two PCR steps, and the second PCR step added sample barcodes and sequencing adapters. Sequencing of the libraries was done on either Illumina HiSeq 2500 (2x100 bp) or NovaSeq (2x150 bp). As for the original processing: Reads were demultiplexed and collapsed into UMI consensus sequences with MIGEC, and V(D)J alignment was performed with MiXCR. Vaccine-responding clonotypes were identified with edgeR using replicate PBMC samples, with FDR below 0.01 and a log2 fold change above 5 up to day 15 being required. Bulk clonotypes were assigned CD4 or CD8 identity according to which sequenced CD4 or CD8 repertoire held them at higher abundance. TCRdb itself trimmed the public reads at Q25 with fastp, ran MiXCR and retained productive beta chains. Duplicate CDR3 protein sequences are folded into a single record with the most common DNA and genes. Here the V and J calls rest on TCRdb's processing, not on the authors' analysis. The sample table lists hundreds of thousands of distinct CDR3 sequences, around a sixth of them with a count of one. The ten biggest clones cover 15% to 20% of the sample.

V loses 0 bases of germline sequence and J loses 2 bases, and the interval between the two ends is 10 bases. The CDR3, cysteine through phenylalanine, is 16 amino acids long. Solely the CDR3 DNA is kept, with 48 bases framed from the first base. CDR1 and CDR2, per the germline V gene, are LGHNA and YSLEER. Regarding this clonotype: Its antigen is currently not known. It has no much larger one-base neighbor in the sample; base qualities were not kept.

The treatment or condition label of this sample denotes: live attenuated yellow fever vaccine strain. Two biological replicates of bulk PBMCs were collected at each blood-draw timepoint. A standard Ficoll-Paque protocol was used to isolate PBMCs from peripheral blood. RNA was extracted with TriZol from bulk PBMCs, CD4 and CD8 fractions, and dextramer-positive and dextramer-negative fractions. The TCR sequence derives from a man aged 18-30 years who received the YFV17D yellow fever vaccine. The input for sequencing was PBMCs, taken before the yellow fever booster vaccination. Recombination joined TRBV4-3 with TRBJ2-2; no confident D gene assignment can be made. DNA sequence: TGCGCCAGCAGCCAAGAGCTGGCGTACAACACCGGGGAGCTGTTTTTT. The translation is CASSQELAYNTGELFF.